This paragraph covers one T cell receptor beta chain sequence. One end of the junction fails to match germline, which may point to a read error. This sample is part of a study of cytomegalovirus exposure and HLA in healthy donors. This CDR3 comprises 16 residues. In germline, CDR1 is SGHTA, CDR2 FQGNSA. A multiplex PCR was run with 60 Vbeta primers and 13 Jbeta primers. Sequencing used immunoSEQ multiplex PCR; TCRdb keeps in-frame clones, though not all of them. This table lists some 200,000 clones. This TCR derives from a man aged 25-45 years in good health and CMV-seronegative. J is TRBJ2-2 and V is TRBV7-2; 9 bases agree with TRBD1. Sequenced material: PBMCs. The CDR3 spells CASSLGGTGNSGELFF. In DNA, the CDR3 is TGTGCCAGCAGCTTAGGTGGGACAGGGAACTCCGGGGAGCTGTTTTTT.